The source of this T cell receptor beta chain is a study of OX40 agonist ivuxolimab in advanced cancers. Whole-study results and caveats: Researchers did not establish what antigens the expanded peripheral T cells target.

At cycle 4 day 1, cycle 7 day 1, and baseline, blood was sampled. The V gene's germline CDR1 is MNHNY and CDR2 SVGAGI (reference sequence). The CDR3 contains 15 residues. Trimming took 6 bases from V and 3 from J; bases not matched to a gene: 10. Regarding this clone: The antigen remains unidentified.

Sequenced by immunoSEQ multiplex PCR; TCRdb stores in-frame clones only, minus some. The table lists roughly 72,000 clones, nearly 90% of them singletons. The receptor was derived from an adult with an advanced solid tumor such as melanoma, head and neck, liver or kidney cancer. This rearrangement joins TRBV6-6 to TRBJ2-5; 7 bases line up with TRBD1. The sample consisted of CD4+ or CD8+ T cells sorted from blood, taken in a trial of the OX40 agonist ivuxolimab. In DNA, the CDR3 is TGTGCCAGCAGCCGACGACAGGGAGTGGAAGAGACCCAGTACTTC. Amino acids: CASSRRQGVEETQYF.